This T cell receptor (beta chain) was recorded in a study of blood T cell repertoires in COVID-19. Across the whole study: Acute-phase and convalescent COVID-19 samples originated in the United States, Italy and Spain. From T cells, B-cell-depleted T cells, or PBMCs came the material, which was cDNA or gDNA.

Germline V gene lookup returns CDR1 SGHRS and CDR2 YFSETQ. V was trimmed by 0 bases and J by 5 bases, leaving 12 bases between them. The CDR3 runs 14 residues. In the original workflow: Estimates of nucleated cell counts were drawn from the amplification of reference gene primers. Sequenced by immunoSEQ multiplex PCR; TCRdb stores in-frame clones only, minus some. V, J and clone size were drawn from that table, and D and trimming were deduced from the DNA. The data contain hundreds of thousands of clones, roughly nine tenths of them seen just once; the ten biggest clones take up 7.2%. Sequenced material: peripheral blood. This chain connects TRBV5-1 to TRBJ2-7, with D tentatively TRBD1 (5 bases). This receptor was taken from a man aged 60-69 years who had recovered from COVID-19. In DNA form, the CDR3 reads TGCGCCAGCAGCTTGGTTGCAGGGCTGGACGAGCAGTACTTC. Encoded protein: CASSLVAGLDEQYF.